Given below is one TCR beta chain in context. The sample belongs to a study of blood T cell repertoires in COVID-19. As for the study in general: Sites across the United States, Italy and Spain contributed samples from acute and convalescent COVID-19. T cells, B-cell-depleted T cells, or PBMCs supplied cDNA or gDNA.

As processed by the authors: The authors estimated nucleated cell counts from reference gene primer amplification. Some clones are missing from TCRdb's copy, which holds only in-frame ones; the method was immunoSEQ multiplex PCR. V, J and clone size are those of that table, while D and trimming were read from the DNA. The table has approximately 72,000 clones, around 85% seen once. The CDR3 consists of 14 residues. The V gene's germline CDR1 is MGHRA and CDR2 YSYEKL. The V and J ends lost 4 bases and 5 bases respectively, with 15 bases between them. The sample taken for sequencing was peripheral blood. The rearrangement uses TRBV4-1 and TRBJ2-7; D might be TRBD1 (6 bases). The TCR was taken from a woman of 80 years or more with active or convalescent COVID-19. This chain's CDR3 is CASSPQQGWDEQYF. As DNA, the CDR3 is TGCGCCAGCAGCCCCCAACAGGGCTGGGACGAGCAGTACTTC.